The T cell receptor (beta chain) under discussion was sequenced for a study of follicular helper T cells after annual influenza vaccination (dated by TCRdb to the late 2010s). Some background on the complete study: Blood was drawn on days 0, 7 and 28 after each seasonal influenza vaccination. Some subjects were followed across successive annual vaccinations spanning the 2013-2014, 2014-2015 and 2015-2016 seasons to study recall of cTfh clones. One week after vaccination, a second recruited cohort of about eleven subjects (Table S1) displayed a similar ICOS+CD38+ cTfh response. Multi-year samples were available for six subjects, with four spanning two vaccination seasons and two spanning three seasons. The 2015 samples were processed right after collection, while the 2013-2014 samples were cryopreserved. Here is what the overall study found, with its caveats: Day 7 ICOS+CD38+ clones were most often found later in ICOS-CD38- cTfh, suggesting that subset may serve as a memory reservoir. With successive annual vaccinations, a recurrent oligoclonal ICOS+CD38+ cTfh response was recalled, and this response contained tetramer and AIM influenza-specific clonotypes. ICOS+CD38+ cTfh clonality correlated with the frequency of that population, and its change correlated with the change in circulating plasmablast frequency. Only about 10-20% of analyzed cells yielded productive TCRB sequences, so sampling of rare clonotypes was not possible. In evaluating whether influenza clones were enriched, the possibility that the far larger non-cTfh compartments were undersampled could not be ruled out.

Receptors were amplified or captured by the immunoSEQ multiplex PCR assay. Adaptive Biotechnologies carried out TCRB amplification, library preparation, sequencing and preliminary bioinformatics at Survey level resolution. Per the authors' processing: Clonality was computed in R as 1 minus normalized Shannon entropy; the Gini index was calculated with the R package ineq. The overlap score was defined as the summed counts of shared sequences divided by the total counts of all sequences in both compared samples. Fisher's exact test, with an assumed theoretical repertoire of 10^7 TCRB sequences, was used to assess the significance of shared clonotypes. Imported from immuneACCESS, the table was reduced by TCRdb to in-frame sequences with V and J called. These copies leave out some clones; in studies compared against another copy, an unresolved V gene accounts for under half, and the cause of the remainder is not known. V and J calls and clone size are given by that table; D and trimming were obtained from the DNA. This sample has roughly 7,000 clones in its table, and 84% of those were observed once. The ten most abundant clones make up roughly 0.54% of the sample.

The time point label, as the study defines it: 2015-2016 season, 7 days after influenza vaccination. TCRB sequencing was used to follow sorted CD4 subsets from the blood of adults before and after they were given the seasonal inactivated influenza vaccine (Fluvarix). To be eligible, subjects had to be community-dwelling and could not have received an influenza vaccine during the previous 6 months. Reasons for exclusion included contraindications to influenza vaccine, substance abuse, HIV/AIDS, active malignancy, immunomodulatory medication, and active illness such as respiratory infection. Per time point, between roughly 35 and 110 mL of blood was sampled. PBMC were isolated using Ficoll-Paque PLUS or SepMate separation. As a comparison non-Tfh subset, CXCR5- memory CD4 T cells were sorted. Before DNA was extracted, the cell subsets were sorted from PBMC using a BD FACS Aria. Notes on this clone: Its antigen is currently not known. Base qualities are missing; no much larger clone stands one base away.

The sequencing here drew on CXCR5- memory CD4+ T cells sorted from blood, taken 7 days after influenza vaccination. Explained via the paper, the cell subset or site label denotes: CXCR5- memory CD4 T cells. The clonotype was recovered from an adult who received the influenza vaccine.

The CDR3 protein sequence reads: CASREWTGLNEQFF. The DNA is as follows: TGTGCCAGCAGAGAGTGGACAGGGCTGAATGAGCAGTTCTTC. The chain links TRBV28 with TRBJ2-1; TRBD1 lines up with 8 middle nucleotides. The germline V gene sets CDR1 to MDHEN and CDR2 to SYDVKM. V is cut back by 6 bases and J by 7 bases, with 8 bases in the junction unmatched. From cysteine to phenylalanine, the CDR3 is 14 amino acids long. The DNA shown is the 42-base CDR3, in frame from base 1.